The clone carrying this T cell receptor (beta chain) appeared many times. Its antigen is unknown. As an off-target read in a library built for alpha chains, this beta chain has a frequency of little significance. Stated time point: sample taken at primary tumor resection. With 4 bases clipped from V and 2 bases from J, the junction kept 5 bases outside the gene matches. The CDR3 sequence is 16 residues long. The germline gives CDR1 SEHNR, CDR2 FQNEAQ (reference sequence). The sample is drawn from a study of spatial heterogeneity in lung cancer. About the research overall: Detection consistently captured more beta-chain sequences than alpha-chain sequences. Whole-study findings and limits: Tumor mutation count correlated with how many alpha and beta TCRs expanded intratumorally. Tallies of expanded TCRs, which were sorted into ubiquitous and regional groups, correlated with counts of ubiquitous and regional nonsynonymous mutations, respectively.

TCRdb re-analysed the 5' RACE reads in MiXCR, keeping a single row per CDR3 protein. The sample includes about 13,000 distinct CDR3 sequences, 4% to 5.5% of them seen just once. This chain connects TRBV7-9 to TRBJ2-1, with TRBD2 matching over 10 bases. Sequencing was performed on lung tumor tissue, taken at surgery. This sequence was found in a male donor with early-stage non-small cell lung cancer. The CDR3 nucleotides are TGTGCCAGCAGCTCCGGGACTAGCGCTACCTACAATGAGCAGTTCTTC. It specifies CASSSGTSATYNEQFF.